A single sample gave rise to the 16 T cell receptor beta chains below, sequenced in a study of CXCR3-negative and CXCR3-positive naive CD8 T cells. Study-wide results and limits: CXCR3-positive naive cells carried more hydrophobic TRB CDR3s than CXCR3-negative ones.

Libraries of TRB cDNA were made by 5' RACE and carried UMIs. TCRdb reworked the 5' RACE reads into one entry per CDR3 protein, no DNA. The sample data list approximately 89,000 distinct CDR3 sequences. These receptors have no known antigen. Specimen: naive CXCR3+ CD8+ T cells from blood. Stated subset: CD45RO-CCR7+CD27+CD95- naive CD8+ T cells expressing CXCR3 (TNR3+). All receptors derive from a human donor in good health. Some clones in this sample may be carry-over from other donors' samples.

The chain joins TRBV5-1 to TRBJ2-1; TCRdb selects TRBD2, and the lack of DNA leaves this call unchecked. The CDR3 is 14 amino acids. CDR1 and CDR2 from the germline V gene are SGHRS and YFSETQ. CDR3 loop: CASSLVGTNNEQFF.

The V gene is TRBV28, the J gene TRBJ1-1; TCRdb lists TRBD1, though no DNA is available to test this call. CDR1 and CDR2 from the germline V gene are MDHEN and SYDVKM. CDR3 size: 15 residues. The CDR3 protein is CASSPKTGMNTEAFF.

The genes are TRBV9 and TRBJ2-5; TCRdb proposes TRBD2, but this gene call is untestable without DNA. This CDR3 spans 16 amino acids. CDR1 and CDR2 (germline): SGDLS, YYNGEE. The CDR3 region is CASSLPSGSHQETQYF.

V gene TRBV5-1 combines with J gene TRBJ2-7. Germline CDR1 is SGHRS and CDR2 is YFSETQ. CDR3 length: 14 amino acids. The CDR3 reads CASSLGSGSYEQYF.

The gene calls are TRBV28 and TRBJ2-3; lacking DNA, the TRBD1 call made by TCRdb goes unchecked. Germline CDR1 is MDHEN and CDR2 is SYDVKM. This CDR3 comprises 12 residues. The CDR3 loop is CASSPRGGSGLF. The full variable domain, completed using reference TRBV28 and TRBJ2-3, is DVKVTQSSRYLVKRTGEKVFLECVQDMDHENMFWYRQDPGLGLRLIYFSYDVKMKEKGDIPEGYSVSREKKERFSLILESASTNQTSMYLCASSPRGGSGLFGPGTRLTVL.

The V and J genes are TRBV7-9 and TRBJ2-5; the TCRdb D gene call, TRBD2, has no DNA to confirm it. CDR1 is SEHNR and CDR2 is FQNEAQ in the germline V gene (reference sequence). CDR3 length: 14 residues. The CDR3: CASSLRDFQETQYF.

V and J are TRBV12-3 or TRBV12-4 and TRBJ1-1. This CDR3 region has 13 residues. The CDR3 loop is CASSFGRNTEAFF.

The rearrangement uses TRBV29-1 and TRBJ2-7; TCRdb's D call of TRBD1 is untestable without DNA. Germline CDR1 is SQVTM and CDR2 is ANQGSEA. The CDR3 sequence is 15 residues long. CDR3 sequence reads: CSVVGPGQGIYEQYF.

The V call is TRBV7-2, the J call TRBJ2-3; TCRdb selects TRBD2, and the lack of DNA leaves this call unchecked. Germline CDR1 reads SGHTA; CDR2 reads FQGNSA. This CDR3 contains 14 residues. The CDR3 here is CASSLVVSGDTQYF.

The chain joins TRBV5-4 to TRBJ1-6; TCRdb indicates TRBD1, and absent DNA this call remains unverified. CDR1 is SGHNT and CDR2 is YYREEE in the germline V gene (reference sequence). The CDR3 has 15 residues. CDR3 in amino acids: CASSLAPGVDSPLHF.

The V call is TRBV3-1, the J call TRBJ2-1; TCRdb picks TRBD2, but there is no DNA to check that call. CDR3 size: 15 residues. Germline V gene lookup returns CDR1 LGHDT and CDR2 YNNKEL (reference sequence). The CDR3: CASSPKRGLAYEQFF.

The genes are TRBV4-3 and TRBJ2-1; the TCRdb D gene call, TRBD1, has no DNA to confirm it. CDR3 length: 16 residues. Germline lookup yields CDR1 LGHNA and CDR2 YSLEER. The CDR3 sequence is CASSQGAQGPINEQFF.

V usage is TRBV6-2 or TRBV6-3 and J usage is TRBJ2-1; TCRdb's D call, TRBD2, is unchecked because there is no DNA. There are 15 residues in the CDR3. CDR1 MNHEY and CDR2 SVGEGT come from the germline V gene. The CDR3 is CASSPTSTSYNEQFF.

The genes are TRBV12-3 or TRBV12-4 and TRBJ2-1. CDR3 size: 12 residues. CDR3 in amino acids: CASSLGRDEQFF.

This sequence joins TRBV28 and TRBJ2-7. Germline V gene lookup returns CDR1 MDHEN and CDR2 SYDVKM. The length of the CDR3 is 14 residues. CDR3 sequence reads: CASSFGVGAYEQYF.

The chain employs TRBV7-8 and TRBJ2-3; the D gene TCRdb calls, TRBD1, cannot be checked with no DNA. The CDR3 has 12 residues. Germline CDR1 SGHVS, CDR2 FQNEAQ. CDR3 residues: CAGGSSTDTQYF.